This T cell receptor beta chain was obtained from a study of blood T cell repertoires in COVID-19. Study-level information: Samples came from the United States, Italy and Spain, spanning acute and convalescent COVID-19. The cDNA or gDNA used as material had been derived from T cells, B-cell-depleted T cells, or PBMCs.

Original methodology: Researchers report that nucleated cell counts were estimated from reference gene primer amplification. The protocol was immunoSEQ multiplex PCR, while the TCRdb copy is restricted to in-frame clones and leaves out a portion. Clone size and V and J calls were adopted from that table, with D and trimming inferred from the DNA. The table has 200,000 to 250,000 clones, roughly 88% seen once. This clone is a singleton in its sample. The CDR3 covers 13 residues. The V end was cut by 3 bases, the J end by 3 bases, with 9 bases between. Sequencing was performed on peripheral blood. The V call is TRBV12-3 or TRBV12-4, the J call TRBJ2-7; D is unresolved. This sequence originates from a man aged 18 to 30 with active or convalescent COVID-19. CDR3 sequence: CASSFRRGYEQYF. The CDR3, as DNA: TGTGCCAGCAGTTTTAGGAGAGGCTACGAGCAGTACTTC.